This TCR beta chain derives from a study of T cell clonotyping in hematopoietic cell transplantation. Findings and limits, study-wide: CD4 and CD8 repertoire contributions could not be separated without sorting. At the given depth, recipient repertoires were over 95% de novo clonotypes. Recipient TCR diversity dropped after transplant; expanded clonotypes rose from day 30 to 180.

Between the trimmed V and J ends, which lost 2 bases and 5 bases, there was a span of 3 bases. The CDR3 is 11 residues long. Germline CDR1 is MNHNS and CDR2 is SASEGT. A remark on this clone: Its antigen is still unknown.

Generated by immunoSEQ multiplex PCR, the TCRdb table keeps only in-frame clones and is missing some. The table has more than 9,500 clones, around 90% seen once. The chain employs TRBV6-1 and TRBJ2-5; D unclear. Material for sequencing was peripheral blood mononuclear cells. This clonotype originated in a woman between 50 and 59 years old in good health. Some clones in this sample may be carry-over from other donors' samples. CDR3 sequence reads: CASSEWETQYF. CDR3 bases: TGTGCCAGCAGTGAATGGGAGACCCAGTACTTC.